There are a few counts of the clone carrying this TCR beta chain. Each CDR3 protein gets one entry after TCRdb re-called the PCR reads with MiXCR. The table records more than 80,000 distinct CDR3 sequences, under 55% of them present only once. The data stem from a study of CDR3 diversity in severe acne. Trimming left V 3 bases short and J 7 bases short, with 21 bases between. Per the germline V gene, CDR1 is MDHEN and CDR2 is SYDVKM. This CDR3 comprises 16 residues. The receptor's source is a male donor with severe acne vulgaris. V is TRBV28 and J is TRBJ2-5; weak D call: TRBD2 (5 bases). Sequenced sample: blood. CDR3 DNA sequence: TGTGCCAGCAGTTTTAGTCCTAGCATGAGGTTCGGGACCCAGTACTTC. Translation gives CASSFSPSMRFGTQYF.